These 27 T cell receptor beta chains were all obtained from the same sample, sequenced in a study of identical twins. MiXCR was run by TCRdb on the 5' RACE reads, yielding one entry per CDR3 protein. The sample holds around 530,000 distinct CDR3 sequences, over 12% seen once. These sequences were also reported in another study, on yellow fever vaccine responses in identical twins.

Sequenced: CD4+ T cells sorted from blood. These receptors were obtained from a woman aged 18 to 35 in good health.

Remarks on this clonotype: A much larger clone differs from this one at a single base, so this may be a read error. This chain uses TRBV29-1 with TRBJ2-3; no reliable D call. Looked up from germline, CDR1 is SQVTM and CDR2 is ANQGSEA. Trimming removed 0 bases from V and 4 bases from J, with 11 bases in between. This CDR3 spans 14 amino acids. Here the CDR3 reads CSVEDRAGADTQYF. The CDR3, as DNA: TGCAGCGTTGAAGATCGTGCAGGCGCAGATACGCAGTATTTT.

This clonotype has a count of ten or more. The rearrangement links TRBV12-3 or TRBV12-4 to TRBJ2-1; 11 positions agree with TRBD1. Losses at the gene ends were 3 bases for V and 9 bases for J; bases not matched to a gene: 7. The CDR3 runs to 15 residues. The CDR3 DNA reads TGTGCCAGCAGTTTCCCCGGACAGGGGGCGAGTGAGCAGTTCTTC. Protein sequence: CASSFPGQGASEQFF.

The chain is built from TRBV7-6 and TRBJ2-2; 10 nucleotides agree with TRBD2. The CDR3 totals 19 residues. V was pared by 1 base and J by 0 bases, with 8 bases of the junction left unmatched. The germline gives CDR1 SGHVS, CDR2 FNYEAQ. The CDR3 loop is CASSLVASGSSPNTGELFF. The CDR3 DNA sequence: TGTGCCAGCAGCTTAGTAGCTAGCGGGAGTTCGCCGAACACCGGGGAGCTGTTTTTT.

This clonotype was observed a handful of times. The J gene is TRBJ1-2, the V gene TRBV2; TRBD1 might be the D (6 bases). V lost 3 bases and J 2 bases, leaving 10 bases between the germline ends. Germline V lookup: CDR1 SNHLY, CDR2 FYNNEI. The CDR3 contains 14 residues. The CDR3 DNA reads TGTGCCAGCAGTGATTTGGGGGCGAACTATGGCTACACCTTC. Translated: CASSDLGANYGYTF. The complete variable domain, with remaining parts taken from reference TRBV2 and TRBJ1-2, reads EPEVTQTPSHQVTQMGQEVILRCVPISNHLYFYWYRQILGQKVEFLVSFYNNEISEKSEIFDDQFSVERPDGSNFTLKIRSTKLEDSAMYFCASSDLGANYGYTFGSGTRLTVV.

The gene calls are TRBV29-1 and TRBJ2-7; no firm D call. V lost 5 bases and J 2 bases, leaving 19 bases between the germline ends. The CDR3 runs to 15 residues. Germline CDR1 is SQVTM and CDR2 is ANQGSEA. The CDR3 nucleotides are TGCAGCGTTATGTCCTCCGGTCCGAAGGCCTACGAGCAGTACTTC. Its protein product is CSVMSSGPKAYEQYF.

This clonotype was detected only a few times. The chain is built from TRBV9 and TRBJ2-1; 8 bases align to TRBD2. The trim removed 1 base at V and 3 bases at J, leaving 3 bases unmatched. CDR3 length equals 15 residues. Germline V CDR1 and CDR2: SGDLS, YYNGEE. The CDR3 DNA reads TGTGCCAGCAGCGTACTGAGCGGGAGCTACAATGAGCAGTTCTTC. The encoded protein is CASSVLSGSYNEQFF.

The chain joins TRBV9 to TRBJ2-1, with TRBD2 as a possible D gene (5 bases). Between the trimmed V and J ends, which lost 0 bases and 4 bases, there was a span of 14 bases. The length of the CDR3 is 16 residues. From germline, CDR1 is SGDLS and CDR2 YYNGEE. For the CDR3, the DNA is TGTGCCAGCAGCGTAGTTCCATCTGGACTGTACAATGAGCAGTTCTTC. Protein sequence: CASSVVPSGLYNEQFF.

The V and J genes are TRBV4-2 and TRBJ2-1, with 13 bases matching TRBD2. Trimming took 0 bases from V and 5 from J; bases not matched to a gene: 1. The CDR3 has 16 amino acids. From germline, CDR1 is LGHNA and CDR2 YNFKEQ. This chain's CDR3 is CASSQDGTSGNNEQFF. In DNA form, the CDR3 reads TGTGCCAGCAGCCAAGATGGGACTAGCGGGAACAATGAGCAGTTCTTC.

The V call is TRBV5-1, the J call TRBJ1-1; 9 nucleotides match TRBD1. V lost 4 bases to trimming and J lost 0 bases; unmatched junction nucleotides: 7. Germline loops: CDR1 SGHRS, CDR2 YFSETQ. The CDR3 covers 16 residues. The chain's CDR3 is CASSPWGTGLNTEAFF. The CDR3 DNA sequence: TGCGCCAGCAGCCCGTGGGGGACAGGGTTGAACACTGAAGCTTTCTTT.

J is TRBJ2-1 and V is TRBV20-1; TRBD2 matches at 10 bases. Trimming removed 6 bases from V and 6 bases from J; junction bases left unmatched: 11. The length of the CDR3 is 15 residues. CDR1 is DFQATT, CDR2 SNEGSKA, per germline (reference sequence). CDR3 DNA sequence: TGCAGTGCAACCTCAGCGGGAGGGCCTGTCAATGAGCAGTTCTTC. Translation gives CSATSAGGPVNEQFF.

This clonotype was counted between two and nine times. This rearrangement joins TRBV2 to TRBJ2-7; D is uncertain. This CDR3 contains 13 residues. Germline CDR1 SNHLY, CDR2 FYNNEI. V was pared by 6 bases and J by 1 base, with 10 bases between. CDR3 DNA sequence: TGTGCCAGCAGGCCGCAAGTATCCTACGAGCAGTACGTC. Protein product: CASRPQVSYEQYV.

This clonotype appeared a few times. The chain joins TRBV5-1 to TRBJ1-3, with TRBD1 identical over 8 bases. Trimming cost V 3 bases and J 4 bases; bases outside gene matches: 15. The germline gives CDR1 SGHRS, CDR2 YFSETQ. This CDR3 has 18 residues. The CDR3 sequence is CASSWGPMTGEIGNTIYF. DNA for the CDR3: TGCGCCAGCAGCTGGGGGCCCATGACAGGGGAGATCGGAAACACCATATATTTT. The variable domain in full, completed from reference TRBV5-1 and TRBJ1-3, reads KAGVTQTPRYLIKTRGQQVTLSCSPISGHRSVSWYQQTPGQGLQFLFEYFSETQRNKGNFPGRFSGRQFSNSRSEMNVSTLELGDSALYLCASSWGPMTGEIGNTIYFGEGSWLTVV.

This clonotype occurred a few times. This chain links TRBV6-1 with TRBJ2-2; possible D gene TRBD2, 7 bases. CDR1 is MNHNS and CDR2 is SASEGT in the germline V gene. V dropped 1 base and J dropped 5 bases, with 11 bases sitting between them. This CDR3 is built from 15 residues. CDR3 bases: TGTGCCAGCAGTGAAGTGGGGGGGCGAACCGGGGAGCTGTTTTTT. Translation gives CASSEVGGRTGELFF.

This clonotype was observed a few times. A read error may account for a junction end that differs from germline. J is TRBJ2-7 and V is TRBV12-3 or TRBV12-4, with 15 bases lining up with TRBD2. The CDR3 is 13 residues long. The CDR3 sequence is CASSQGTSGRKDF. As DNA, the CDR3 is TGTGCCAGCAGCCAAGGGACTAGCGGGAGGAAGGACTTC.

V gene TRBV6-5 combines with J gene TRBJ2-3; 7 bases are shared with TRBD1. The CDR3 contains 15 residues. The V segment lost 0 bases and the J segment 1 base; nucleotides outside the gene matches: 1. CDR1 and CDR2 (germline): MNHEY, SVGAGI. CDR3 in amino acids: CASSYSGQRTDTQYF. Written as DNA, the CDR3 is TGTGCCAGCAGTTACTCGGGACAGCGCACAGATACGCAGTATTTT.

This chain uses TRBV29-1 with TRBJ2-7; 7 bases fit TRBD2. V lost 4 bases and J lost 2; bases outside the gene matches: 5. This CDR3 spans 13 amino acids. Germline V lookup: CDR1 SQVTM, CDR2 ANQGSEA. The CDR3, as DNA: TGCAGCGTTGGTGCCCGGGGGGCCTACGAGCAGTACTTC. Protein sequence: CSVGARGAYEQYF.

This clonotype was picked up many times. This chain joins TRBV11-2 and TRBJ2-1; D is unresolved. CDR3 length: 13 residues. Looked up from germline, CDR1 is SGHAT and CDR2 is FQNNGV. Trimming pared 1 base from V and 6 bases from J, leaving 7 bases between. CDR3 region: CASSLVGANEQFF. DNA for the CDR3: TGTGCCAGCAGCTTAGTAGGAGCCAATGAGCAGTTCTTC.

This clonotype appeared a few times. This chain links TRBV29-1 with TRBJ1-1; D remains ambiguous. The CDR3 length is 14 residues. Trimming pared 7 bases from V and 4 bases from J, leaving 19 bases between. The V gene's germline CDR1 is SQVTM and CDR2 ANQGSEA. CDR3 sequence reads: CSAERGYGSTEAFF. DNA for the CDR3: TGCAGCGCCGAAAGAGGGTACGGGAGCACTGAAGCTTTCTTT. Full variable domain (rest looked up from reference TRBV29-1 and TRBJ1-1): SAVISQKPSRDICQRGTSLTIQCQVDSQVTMMFWYRQQPGQSLTLIATANQGSEATYESGFVIDKFPISRPNLTFSTLTVSNMSPEDSSIYLCSAERGYGSTEAFFGQGTRLTVV.

This sequence joins TRBV10-2 and TRBJ2-2; D is ambiguous. The CDR3 is 13 amino acids. In germline, CDR1 is WSHSY, CDR2 SAAADI. Trimming removed 0 bases at V and 8 bases at J, with 7 bases between. CDR3 sequence reads: CASSESVSGELFF. The CDR3 DNA reads as TGCGCCAGCAGTGAGTCCGTCTCTGGGGAGCTGTTTTTT.

This clonotype was detected only a few times. The chain employs TRBV6-1 and TRBJ2-1; 7 nucleotides line up with TRBD1. The CDR3 length is 15 residues. Germline loops: CDR1 MNHNS, CDR2 SASEGT. The trim removed 3 bases at V and 10 bases at J, leaving 12 bases unmatched. This chain's CDR3 is CASSEMQTGFSEQFF. For the CDR3, the DNA is TGTGCCAGCAGTGAGATGCAGACAGGGTTCAGCGAGCAGTTCTTC.

This chain links TRBV6-2 or TRBV6-3 with TRBJ1-1, with D possibly being TRBD1 (6 bases). CDR3 length equals 16 residues. Trimming pared 6 bases from V and 0 bases from J, leaving 17 bases between. The V gene's germline CDR1 is MNHEY and CDR2 SVGEGT. As DNA, the CDR3 is TGTGCCAGCAGCCGACCGACAGGCCTCATGAACACTGAAGCTTTCTTT. Translated: CASSRPTGLMNTEAFF.

This clonotype was recorded at least ten times. This chain uses TRBV9 with TRBJ2-7; 8 bases line up with TRBD2. V gave up 5 bases and J gave up 3 bases; unmatched junction bases: 13. The CDR3 runs to 16 residues. Germline loops: CDR1 SGDLS, CDR2 YYNGEE. The CDR3: CASRRTSSIHYYEQYV. DNA for the CDR3: TGTGCCAGCAGGAGGACTAGCTCCATTCACTACTACGAGCAGTACGTC.

CDR3 sequence reads: CASSRPGIAKNIQYF. CDR3 nucleotide sequence: TGTGCCAGCAGTCGCCCCGGGATAGCCAAAAACATTCAGTACTTC. The genes are TRBV28 and TRBJ2-4; possibly TRBD2 for D (5 bases). V gave up 5 bases and J gave up 0 bases, with 11 bases separating them. Germline CDR1 is MDHEN and CDR2 is SYDVKM. CDR3 size: 15 residues.

This clonotype has at least ten counts. The V gene is TRBV4-1, the J gene TRBJ2-2; D ambiguous. CDR3 size: 15 residues. Trimming pared 0 bases from V and 4 bases from J, leaving 9 bases between. The germline CDR1 and CDR2 sequences are MGHRA and YSYEKL. In DNA form, the CDR3 reads TGCGCCAGCAGCCAAGATGGCGGTATCACCGGGGAGCTGTTTTTT. Its protein is CASSQDGGITGELFF.

This clonotype showed up just a few times. V gene TRBV10-1 combines with J gene TRBJ2-7, with D perhaps given as TRBD1 or TRBD2 (6 bases each). The CDR3 is 14 residues long. With 4 bases removed from V and 3 bases from J, the gap between germline ends came to 13 bases. Germline CDR1 WNHNN, CDR2 SYGVQD (reference sequence). The CDR3 here is CASSAGAQGYEQYF. CDR3 nucleotides: TGCGCCAGCAGTGCGGGGGCTCAGGGCTACGAGCAGTACTTC.

The CDR3 protein is CASIRKGSSYNEQFF. In DNA, the CDR3 is TGTGCCAGCATTAGGAAGGGCAGCTCCTACAATGAGCAGTTCTTC. The genes are TRBV6-5 and TRBJ2-1; no definite D call. V lost 7 bases and J lost 0, with 13 bases in between. The CDR3 has 15 amino acids. Germline CDR1 MNHEY, CDR2 SVGAGI.

V is TRBV20-1 and J is TRBJ2-1; either TRBD1 or TRBD2 may fit D (6 bases each). The V and J ends lost 6 bases and 0 bases respectively, with 12 bases between them. The germline CDR1 and CDR2 sequences are DFQATT and SNEGSKA (reference sequence). This CDR3 has 14 residues. CDR3 bases: TGCAGTGCCATAGCGGACAGCTCCTACAATGAGCAGTTCTTC. The encoded protein is CSAIADSSYNEQFF.